This T cell receptor beta chain emerged from a study of cytomegalovirus exposure and HLA in healthy donors. In the PCR, 60 Vbeta and 13 Jbeta primers were used. Using immunoSEQ multiplex PCR, the repertoire was profiled, and TCRdb retains in-frame clones only, with some absent. Here the sample spans around 91,000 clones, about 77% being singletons. Germline CDR1 and CDR2: MDHEN and SYDVKM. V shed 3 bases, J shed 1 base, and the junction held 5 bases outside the gene matches. CDR3 length: 15 amino acids. V and J are TRBV28 and TRBJ1-2; 7 bases map to TRBD1. What was sequenced was PBMCs. The sequence was collected from a male donor in good health and CMV-seropositive. The CDR3 reads CASSLGDRFNYGYTF. In DNA form, the CDR3 reads TGTGCCAGCAGTTTGGGGGACAGATTTAACTATGGCTACACCTTC.